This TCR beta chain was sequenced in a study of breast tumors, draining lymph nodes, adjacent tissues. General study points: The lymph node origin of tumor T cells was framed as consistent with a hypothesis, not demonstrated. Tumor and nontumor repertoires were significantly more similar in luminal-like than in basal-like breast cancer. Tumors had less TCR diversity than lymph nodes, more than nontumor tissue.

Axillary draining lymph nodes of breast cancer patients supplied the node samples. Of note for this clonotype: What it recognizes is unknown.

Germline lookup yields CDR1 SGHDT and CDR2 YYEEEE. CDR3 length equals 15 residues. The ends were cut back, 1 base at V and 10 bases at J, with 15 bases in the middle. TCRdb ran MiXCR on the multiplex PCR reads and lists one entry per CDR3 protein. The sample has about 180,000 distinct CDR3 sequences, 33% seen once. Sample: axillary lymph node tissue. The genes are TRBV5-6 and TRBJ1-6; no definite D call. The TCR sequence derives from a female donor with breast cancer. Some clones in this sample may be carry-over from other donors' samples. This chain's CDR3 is CASSLTPERRSPLHF. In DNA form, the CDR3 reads TGTGCCAGCAGCTTGACCCCGGAAAGGCGCTCACCCCTCCACTTT.